This TCR beta chain was sequenced during a study of regulatory T cells in long-lasting Graves disease (dated by TCRdb to the early 2020s). The study in broad terms: In the newly diagnosed Graves' disease group, patients had been taking antithyroid drugs for less than 3 months. This study used TCR sequencing and RNA sequencing of peripheral blood to compare persistent Graves' disease patients against newly diagnosed Graves' disease patients. The study was conducted in China and was registered as a clinical trial. A total of roughly 35 samples underwent TCR sequencing: approximately 13 from persistent and roughly 20 from newly diagnosed Graves' disease patients. Findings and caveats that apply to the study as a whole: Sequencing and analysis were restricted to the TCR beta chain. Persistent Graves' disease patients showed lower TCR Shannon entropy and fewer highly expanded clones than newly diagnosed patients, suggesting clonal expansion. TRBV28, TRBJ1-2 and TRBJ2-5 were preferentially used in persistent disease, while TRBV20-1 and TRBJ2-1 were favored in newly diagnosed disease. As a limitation, the authors acknowledged that the small sample size may reduce accuracy. More public clonotypes were shared among persistent patients (around 2,600) than among newly diagnosed patients (more than 950). The study examined only peripheral blood because the primary lesion, thyroid tissue, could not be accessed.

The CDR3 runs 14 amino acids, cysteine and phenylalanine included. Of the read, only the CDR3 DNA is kept; its 42 bases are in frame from base 1. Here V drops 6 bases and J drops 8 bases, and the junction holds 7 bases not matched to any gene. The time point label of this sample denotes: newly diagnosed GD, antithyroid drugs for less than 3 months. For both TCR sequencing and RNA sequencing, RNA was extracted from PBMCs using TRIzol. The diagnosis of Graves' disease was made according to American Thyroid Association guidelines. Recruitment of patients was carried out at an endocrinology department in Xi'an, China. Each patient gave 7 to 9.5 milliliters of peripheral blood, collected in an EDTA anticoagulant tube. PBMCs were isolated by Ficoll Paque Plus density gradient separation without further T cell sorting. An Agilent 2100 Bioanalyzer and agarose gel were used to check RNA quality, and a NanoDrop 2000 was used to measure RNA concentration.

This clonotype was seen a handful of times. There is no known antigen for this receptor. No base quality information exists; no much larger clone differs at one position. Receptors were amplified or captured by multiplex PCR. The sample was run on an Illumina HiSeq 4000. iRepertoire HTBI primers and Arm-PCR amplification of CDR3 regions were used to construct TCR beta libraries. Gel purification was performed on PCR products prior to sequencing. On the authors' methods: A total of roughly 58 TRBV and some 15 TRBJ segments were identified across samples and were used for gene usage analysis of CDR3 amino acid clonotypes. Filtered high-quality paired reads were merged into contigs using COPE and FqMerger. BLAST was used to align contigs to IMGT TRBV, TRBD and TRBJ reference genes, with CDR3 defined following IMGT. Clonotypes above 0.1% frequency were classified as highly expanded clones. Shannon entropy served as the measure of repertoire diversity, while the Gini coefficient captured V-J evenness. Public clonotypes were defined as clonotypes shared by more than one individual. Starting from the raw public reads, TCRdb applied fastp trimming at Q25, assembled clones with MiXCR and retained in-frame beta chains. Rows matching on CDR3 protein sequence are summarized as one entry with the most common DNA and genes. TCRdb's processing, not the study's, gives the V and J calls here. The sample includes roughly 500,000 distinct CDR3 sequences, with around 15% observed a single time. The leading ten clones occupy approximately 15% of the sample.

The data also belong to a second study, concerning T cells in Graves' hyperthyroidism and ophthalmopathy. The second paper further reports: Stable Graves' hyperthyroidism was defined as the absence of progression to ophthalmopathy over 18 months of follow-up. Hyperthyroidism patients were aged 18 to 65 years and newly diagnosed, with disease duration of less than 2 months. Exclusion was applied to patients with uncontrolled infections, other autoimmune diseases, pregnancy or lactation. Diagnoses relied on clinical symptoms, serum thyroxine and TRAb, thyroid ultrasound and orbital computed tomography. A first-round RT-PCR of the TCR CDR3 used the HTBI primer set with the Qiagen OneStep RT-PCR kit. Blood samples also contained most of the expanded thyroid clonotypes (frequency above 0.001), which suggests that blood repertoires may reflect thyroid immune responses. In cross-validation, a model built on a 13 V-J signature told ophthalmopathy apart from stable hyperthyroidism with 85% to 90% sensitivity and about 81% specificity, and in testing the same model reached 80%/75%. During validation, the model predicted progression to ophthalmopathy a median of around 7 months ahead of onset, with almost 71% sensitivity and around 73% specificity. A discovery cohort of about 100 patients, roughly 45 with Graves' ophthalmopathy and 57 with stable Graves' hyperthyroidism, was used to find distinguishing TCR V-J signatures. Prospective prediction of ophthalmopathy was tested in an independent validation cohort consisting of under 20 hyperthyroidism patients and some 15 patients who later progressed to ophthalmopathy. The roughly 100 discovery patients were randomly split 7:3 into training and test sets. In addition, the study compared T-cell repertoires in thyroid tissue and in blood from over 5 Graves' hyperthyroidism patients. Once sampling was done, hyperthyroidism patients were given methimazole at a starting dose of 30 mg daily, whereas ophthalmopathy patients were given high-dose intravenous methylprednisolone. Libraries were constructed in a second round of multiplex PCR, after which size selection and purification were carried out. The libraries were sequenced on an Illumina HiSeq2000 using paired-end 100 bp reads. SOAPnuke was used to process the raw data, throwing out any read that contained adapters or uncalled bases, had a mean Phred below 15, or lacked an exact constant-primer or identifier match. High-quality paired reads were merged with COPE v1.2.5, and unique nucleotide sequences were defined as clonotypes. MiTCR v1.1 was used to align the clonotypes against IMGT TRBV, TRBD and TRBJ reference segments. Only V-J combinations with frequency above 0.0001, covering roughly 99% of repertoires, were analysed. The TCS score was defined as the ratio of F50 (clonal expansion) to E x V (chaos), calculated using BLOSUM62-based TCRdist between CDR3 peptides within each V-J. Welch's t-statistics and random forest reduced some 510 V-J features to 13, which were used in a naive Bayes classifier (R e1071). No statistical method was used to set the sample size in advance, and investigators knew the group allocation. According to the paper, TCR Vbeta CDR3 sequencing was carried out on some 140 peripheral blood samples, which came from 40 to 45 ophthalmopathy, fewer than 80 hyperthyroidism and about 17 progressor patients.

Source: peripheral blood mononuclear cells (PBMCs), taken at new diagnosis, from a patient treated with antithyroid drugs. The clonotype was recovered from a woman between 45 and 65 years old with Graves disease. Donor details come from another sample of the same person, matched by shared clones. The chain is encoded by TRBV12-3 or TRBV12-4 joined to TRBJ2-1; 10 bases in the middle match TRBD2. The CDR3 corresponds to CASRISGRNDEQFF. The nucleotide sequence is TGTGCCAGCAGGATTAGCGGGAGGAACGATGAGCAGTTCTTC.